The source of this T cell receptor beta chain is a study of CD8 T cells in ankylosing spondylitis. The ends were cut back, 4 bases at V and 9 bases at J, with 13 bases in the middle. CDR1 SGHTA and CDR2 FQGNSA come from the germline V gene. The CDR3 has 13 residues. Study findings and constraints: Disease-linked clones were reportedly significantly enriched in matched ankylosing spondylitis synovial fluid. Disease-linked clones, CD8+, were relatively rare in peripheral blood. There was a TCR beta motif, made of fewer than 10 highly homologous variants, that appeared characteristic of ankylosing spondylitis blood. Certain motif variants had earlier been reported in reactive arthritis synovial fluid and blood.

A quantitative 5'-RACE method, one with molecular barcodes, was used to make TCR beta libraries. TCRdb reprocessed the 5' RACE reads with MiXCR, giving one entry per CDR3 protein. The sample has approximately 540,000 distinct CDR3 sequences; about an eighth are singletons. Points on this clonotype: The target antigen is unknown.

V is TRBV7-2 and J is TRBJ2-1; the D gene is possibly TRBD2 (6 bases). Sequencing was done on a sample of blood, either unsorted or a sorted T cell fraction (not recorded which). The receptor was derived from a male donor with ankylosing spondylitis. As DNA, the CDR3 is TGTGCCAGCAGCTCTTCCCGGGACTCTGAGCAGTTCTTC. Its translation is CASSSSRDSEQFF.